This T cell receptor (beta chain) originates from a study of CD8+CD57+ T cells in acquired aplastic anemia. Overall study findings and caveats: Shared by patients and controls, 25 to 30 CD8+ CDR3s were abundant in patients.

Patients who underwent sequencing had shown CD8+CD57+ cell expansion by flow cytometry. With regard to this clonotype: As yet, its antigen is unknown.

The study profiled TCR beta VDJ and CDR3 using genomic DNA as template. Each CDR3 protein gets one entry after TCRdb re-called the reads with MiXCR. Of 150,000 to 200,000 distinct CDR3 sequences in the sample, around half were seen once. The sequenced material came from sorted CD4+, CD8+, or CD8+CD57+ T cells (not recorded which) from PBMCs. The TCR sequence derives from a human donor with aplastic anemia.

The DNA of the CDR3 is TGTGCCAGCAGTTTCGGTGGGCAGGGGGCGAGTAAAGCTTTCTTT. It specifies CASSFGGQGASKAFF. The chain couples TRBV12-3 or TRBV12-4 to TRBJ1-1, with TRBD1 matching over 8 bases. The CDR3 covers 15 residues. The trim removed 3 bases at V and 9 bases at J, leaving 12 bases unmatched.